The T cell receptor delta chain described here comes from a study of gamma-delta chains in newborns, infants, children. This clone appeared a few times. TCRdb ran CATT on the reads. The sample has under 3,500 delta-chain clones; around 45% are singletons. This CDR3 has 21 residues. Germline assignment: CDR1 TSWWSYY and CDR2 QGS. The germline V and J ends were trimmed by 0 bases and 0 bases, with 26 bases remaining between them. The TCR comes from a child who received the measles vaccine. V gene TRDV1 combines with J gene TRDJ1, with D possibly matching TRDD2 (5 bases). This specimen was blood, taken at baseline. The CDR3: CALGELPPMSAPYEYTDKLIF. In DNA, the CDR3 is TGTGCTCTTGGGGAACTCCCTCCTATGTCCGCGCCGTACGAGTACACCGATAAACTCATCTTT.